These 15 T cell receptor beta chains came from one sample sequenced in a study of blood T cell repertoires in COVID-19. Only in-frame clones appear in the TCRdb table, and some are missing; sequencing was by immunoSEQ multiplex PCR. The sample has fewer than 350,000 clones; about 88% are singletons. The sequenced sample was PBMCs or T cells enriched from blood (not recorded which). The receptors originated from a woman aged 25 to 45 who had been exposed to COVID-19.

This rearrangement joins TRBV4-1 to TRBJ2-5, with 8 bases that match TRBD1. Looked up from germline, CDR1 is MGHRA and CDR2 is YSYEKL. This CDR3 is built from 15 residues. The V segment lost 0 bases and the J segment 6 bases; nucleotides outside the gene matches: 6. CDR3 protein: CASSQETGGLKTQYF. The CDR3, as DNA: TGCGCCAGCAGCCAAGAAACAGGGGGATTGAAGACCCAGTACTTC.

The rearrangement uses TRBV28 and TRBJ1-2; TRBD1 matches 9 bases. CDR3 length: 14 residues. The junction had 4 bases not matched to a gene; V was cut back by 4 bases and J by 4 bases. Germline V gives CDR1 MDHEN, CDR2 SYDVKM. For the CDR3, the DNA is TGTGCCAGCAGTTCTCCGACAGGGGGCTATGGCTACACCTTC. Translating it yields CASSSPTGGYGYTF.

V and J are TRBV5-6 and TRBJ1-2; D gene unclear. V gave up 4 bases and J gave up 7 bases, with 14 bases separating them. Germline values: CDR1 SGHDT, CDR2 YYEEEE. The CDR3 loop spans 13 amino acids. CDR3 in amino acids: CASSLKVGLGYTF. The CDR3 DNA sequence: TGTGCCAGCAGCCTAAAGGTGGGCCTTGGCTACACCTTC.

The table lists this clone with a few counts. J is TRBJ1-6 and V is TRBV4-1; D not certain. From germline, CDR1 is MGHRA and CDR2 YSYEKL. The CDR3 runs 15 residues. Trimming took 1 base from V and 10 from J, leaving 14 bases between them. The CDR3 loop reads CASSQGTESLSPLHF. CDR3 DNA: TGCGCCAGCAGCCAAGGTACAGAGAGTTTGTCACCCCTCCACTTT.

CDR3 nucleotide sequence: TGTGCCAGCAGCGGACTAGCGGAAGAGACCCAGTACTTC. This codes for CASSGLAEETQYF. This chain uses TRBV28 with TRBJ2-5, with 10 positions matching TRBD2. Unmatched junction bases numbered 1, after V lost 6 bases and J lost 3 bases. Germline loops: CDR1 MDHEN, CDR2 SYDVKM. The CDR3 is made up of 13 amino acids. Combining the CDR3 with reference TRBV28 and TRBJ2-5 gives the whole variable domain DVKVTQSSRYLVKRTGEKVFLECVQDMDHENMFWYRQDPGLGLRLIYFSYDVKMKEKGDIPEGYSVSREKKERFSLILESASTNQTSMYLCASSGLAEETQYFGPGTRLLVL.

The genes are TRBV18 and TRBJ1-2, with TRBD1 matching 8 bases. This CDR3 region has 15 residues. Germline CDR1 and CDR2: KGHSH and LQKENI. The V gene end was trimmed by 6 bases and the J gene end by 4 bases; junction bases not matched to a gene: 10. CDR3 sequence (DNA): TGTGCCAGCTCCCCAATGGCGACAGGGGCCTATGGCTACACCTTC. Protein: CASSPMATGAYGYTF.

Only one count was recorded for this clone. The rearrangement links TRBV5-1 to TRBJ2-5; a possible D gene is TRBD1 (6 bases). The CDR3 loop spans 12 amino acids. Germline-derived CDR1 and CDR2 are SGHRS and YFSETQ. Trimming took 4 bases from V and 5 from J, leaving 9 bases between them. CDR3 DNA: TGCGCCAGCAGCCAGGGGCTGGAGACCCAGTACTTC. It codes for CASSQGLETQYF.

The V call is TRBV9, the J call TRBJ2-1; 8 positions match TRBD2. The CDR3 spans 15 residues. In germline, CDR1 is SGDLS, CDR2 YYNGEE. V was pared by 1 base and J by 9 bases, with 9 bases of the junction left unmatched. The CDR3 sequence is CASSVTSGQNSEQFF. As DNA, the CDR3 is TGTGCCAGCAGCGTAACTAGCGGCCAAAACAGTGAGCAGTTCTTC.

This chain links TRBV5-1 with TRBJ2-5, with 7 bases identical to TRBD2. V trimming: 5 bases; J trimming: 1 base; junction bases outside the gene matches: 8. CDR3 length: 15 amino acids. Germline V gene lookup returns CDR1 SGHRS and CDR2 YFSETQ. CDR3 DNA sequence: TGCGCCAGCAGTGCCAGCGGGGCCCCCCAAGAGACCCAGTACTTC. Translation: CASSASGAPQETQYF.

The CDR3 nucleotides are TGTGCCAGCAGCCCGTACCAGCGGGTCGGGGAGCTGTTTTTT. This gives the protein CASSPYQRVGELFF. The V gene is TRBV11-3, the J gene TRBJ2-2; D might be TRBD2 (6 bases). The germline V gene has CDR1 SGHNT and CDR2 YENEEA. The CDR3 is 14 residues long. Trimming pared 5 bases from V and 7 bases from J, leaving 14 bases between.

V gene TRBV29-1 combines with J gene TRBJ1-1, with 11 bases that match TRBD1. The V gene's germline CDR1 is SQVTM and CDR2 ANQGSEA. The trim removed 6 bases at V and 5 bases at J, leaving 2 bases unmatched. The CDR3 is 12 residues long. The CDR3 coding sequence is TGCAGCGTCGGGACAGGGGGGACTGAAGCTTTCTTT. Translating gives CSVGTGGTEAFF.

This chain uses TRBV7-2 with TRBJ1-2; D possibly corresponds to TRBD1 (5 bases). The V end was cut by 2 bases, the J end by 12 bases, with 10 bases between. From germline, CDR1 is SGHTA and CDR2 FQGNSA. This CDR3 has 11 amino acids. The CDR3 DNA follows: TGTGCCAGCAGCTTAAATAACAGGCACACCTTC. This codes for CASSLNNRHTF.

Only one count was recorded for this clone. The chain links TRBV7-9 to TRBJ2-1; 11 bases are a match to TRBD2. Germline assignment: CDR1 SEHNR and CDR2 FQNEAQ (reference sequence). The length of the CDR3 is 17 residues. The trim removed 6 bases at V and 6 bases at J, leaving 13 bases unmatched. CDR3 sequence: CASSDLAGGWSSNEQFF. Written as DNA, the CDR3 is TGTGCCAGCAGTGACCTAGCGGGAGGTTGGAGCAGCAATGAGCAGTTCTTC.

V and J are TRBV19 and TRBJ2-1; 7 nucleotides match TRBD1. CDR1 is LNHDA and CDR2 is SQIVND in the germline V gene (reference sequence). The length of the CDR3 is 17 residues. V lost 3 bases and J lost 0; bases outside the gene matches: 8. CDR3 loop: CASSIRYRTGSYNEQFF. The CDR3 nucleotides are TGTGCCAGTAGTATCAGGTATAGGACAGGCTCCTACAATGAGCAGTTCTTC. Complete variable domain (other parts from reference TRBV19 and TRBJ2-1): DGGITQSPKYLFRKEGQNVTLSCEQNLNHDAMYWYRQDPGQGLRLIYYSQIVNDFQKGDIAEGYSVSREKKESFPLTVTSAQKNPTAFYLCASSIRYRTGSYNEQFFGPGTRLTVL.

The chain couples TRBV5-1 to TRBJ1-1, with D tentatively TRBD1 (5 bases). Per the germline V gene, CDR1 is SGHRS and CDR2 is YFSETQ. V lost 5 bases and J 5 bases, leaving 13 bases between the germline ends. This CDR3 has 13 amino acids. The CDR3 sequence: CASSKVGGTEAFF. CDR3 DNA sequence: TGCGCCAGCAGTAAAGTCGGGGGAACTGAAGCTTTCTTT.